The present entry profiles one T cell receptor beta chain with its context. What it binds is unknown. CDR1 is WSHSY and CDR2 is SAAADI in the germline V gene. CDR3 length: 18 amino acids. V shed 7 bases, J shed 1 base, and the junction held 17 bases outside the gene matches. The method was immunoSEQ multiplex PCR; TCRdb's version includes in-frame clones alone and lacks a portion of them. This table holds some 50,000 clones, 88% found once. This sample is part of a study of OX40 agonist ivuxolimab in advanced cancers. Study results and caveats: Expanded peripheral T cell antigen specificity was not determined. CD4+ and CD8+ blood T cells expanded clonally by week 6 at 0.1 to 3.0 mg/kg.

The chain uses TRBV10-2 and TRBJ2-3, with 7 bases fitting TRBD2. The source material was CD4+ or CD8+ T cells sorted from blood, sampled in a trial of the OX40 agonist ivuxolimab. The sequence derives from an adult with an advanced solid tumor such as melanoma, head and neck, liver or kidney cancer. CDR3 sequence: CASTDPAGITGGTDTQYF. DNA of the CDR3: TGCGCCAGCACCGACCCAGCGGGAATTACGGGTGGCACAGATACGCAGTATTTT.